This T cell receptor beta chain was identified in a study of T cell responses to AZD1222 COVID-19 vaccine. About this clone: Its target is not known.

V lost 3 bases, J lost 2 bases, and 13 bases lay in between. Germline CDR1 reads KGHSH; CDR2 reads LQKENI. The CDR3 runs 15 residues. Study outcomes and limitations: When two AZD1222 doses had been given, Spike-specific TCR breadth and depth rose. Regions 160-218 and 743-854 dominated among vaccine-associated CD4 TCRs spanning spike.

The table came from immunoSEQ multiplex PCR; TCRdb's copy has only in-frame clones and leaves some out. This sample yields under 150,000 clones, of which about 90% are seen a single time; around 7.5% belongs to the top ten. Specimen: peripheral blood, collected on day 0 of AZD1222 vaccination. This receptor was taken from an adult in good health. This chain links TRBV18 with TRBJ1-2, with TRBD1 as a possible D gene (6 bases). CDR3 sequence reads: CASSPDGQSNYGYTF. CDR3 DNA: TGTGCCAGCTCACCCGATGGACAGTCGAACTATGGCTACACCTTC.